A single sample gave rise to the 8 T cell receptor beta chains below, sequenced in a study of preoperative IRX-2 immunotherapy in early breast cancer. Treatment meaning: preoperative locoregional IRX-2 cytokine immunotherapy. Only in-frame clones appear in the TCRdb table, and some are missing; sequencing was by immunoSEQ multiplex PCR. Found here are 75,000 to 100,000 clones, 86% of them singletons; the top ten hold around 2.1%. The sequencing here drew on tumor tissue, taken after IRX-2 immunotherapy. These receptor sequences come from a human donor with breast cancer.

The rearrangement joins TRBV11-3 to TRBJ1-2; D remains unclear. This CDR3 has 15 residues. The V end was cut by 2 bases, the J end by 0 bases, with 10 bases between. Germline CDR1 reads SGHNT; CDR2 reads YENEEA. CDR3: CASSLKPGANYGYTF. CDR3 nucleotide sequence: TGTGCCAGCAGCTTAAAACCGGGAGCTAACTATGGCTACACCTTC.

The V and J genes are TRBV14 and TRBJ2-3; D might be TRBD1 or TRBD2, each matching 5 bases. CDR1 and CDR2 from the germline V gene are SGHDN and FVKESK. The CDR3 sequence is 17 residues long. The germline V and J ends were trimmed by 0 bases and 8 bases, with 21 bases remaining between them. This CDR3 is CASSQEAGAQRSGTQYF. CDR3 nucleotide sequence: TGTGCCAGCAGCCAAGAAGCCGGGGCTCAGCGGTCAGGTACGCAGTATTTT.

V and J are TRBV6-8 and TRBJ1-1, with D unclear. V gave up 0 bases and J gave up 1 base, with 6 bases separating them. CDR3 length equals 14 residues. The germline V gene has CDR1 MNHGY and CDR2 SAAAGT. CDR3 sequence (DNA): TGTGCCAGCAGTTACTCTCAGAGGAACACTGAAGCTTTCTTT. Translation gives CASSYSQRNTEAFF.

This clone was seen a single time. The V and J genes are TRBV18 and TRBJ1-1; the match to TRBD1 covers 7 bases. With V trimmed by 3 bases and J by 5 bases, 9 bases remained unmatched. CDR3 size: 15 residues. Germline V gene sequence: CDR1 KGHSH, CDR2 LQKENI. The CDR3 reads CASSPQTGRVTEAFF. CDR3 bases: TGTGCCAGCTCACCTCAGACAGGGAGAGTGACTGAAGCTTTCTTT.

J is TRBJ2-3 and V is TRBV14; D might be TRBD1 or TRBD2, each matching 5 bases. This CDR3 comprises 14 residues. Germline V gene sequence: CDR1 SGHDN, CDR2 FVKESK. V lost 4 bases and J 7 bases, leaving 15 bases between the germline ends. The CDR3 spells CASSPTGTANTQYF. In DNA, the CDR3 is TGTGCCAGCAGCCCGACTGGGACGGCAAATACGCAGTATTTT.

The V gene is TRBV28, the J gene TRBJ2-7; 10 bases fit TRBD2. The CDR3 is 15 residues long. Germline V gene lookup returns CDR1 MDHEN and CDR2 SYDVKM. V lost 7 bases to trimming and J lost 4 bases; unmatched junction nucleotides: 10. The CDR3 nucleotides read TGTGCCAGCATACCCGAAGGACTAGCGGATTACGAGCAGTACTTC. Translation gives CASIPEGLADYEQYF.

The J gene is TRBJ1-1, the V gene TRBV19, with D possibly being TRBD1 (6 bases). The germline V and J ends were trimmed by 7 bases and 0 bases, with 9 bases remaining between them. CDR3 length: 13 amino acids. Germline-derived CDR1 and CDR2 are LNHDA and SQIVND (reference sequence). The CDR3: CASMGQLNTEAFF. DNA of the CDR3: TGTGCCAGTATGGGACAACTGAACACTGAAGCTTTCTTT.

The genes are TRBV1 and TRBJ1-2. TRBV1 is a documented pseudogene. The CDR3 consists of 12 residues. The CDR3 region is CASSPTGYGYTF. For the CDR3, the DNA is TGCGCCAGCAGCCCCACCGGCTATGGCTACACCTTC.